The sequence of this T cell receptor (beta chain) was determined in a study of memory CD4+ T cells and cytomegalovirus serostatus. The sort gate was single viable CD3+CD4+CD8-CD45RO+ cells for memory CD4+ T cells. This CDR3 is built from 14 residues. The ends were cut back, 2 bases at V and 7 bases at J, with 15 bases in the middle. Germline V lookup: CDR1 SGHNT, CDR2 YYREEE (reference sequence). Sequencing used immunoSEQ multiplex PCR; TCRdb keeps in-frame clones, though not all of them. Found here are 65,000 to 95,000 clones, 80% of them singletons; the top ten hold roughly 0.79%. The chain couples TRBV5-4 to TRBJ1-2; weak D call: TRBD1 (5 bases). The sample was memory CD4+ T cells from blood. This receptor was obtained from an adult in good health and CMV-seronegative. CDR3 DNA: TGTGCCAGCAGCTTAAGCAGGGACGGGGGTGGCTACACCTTC. Residues: CASSLSRDGGGYTF.